This paragraph covers one T cell receptor beta chain sequence. Primers included in the PCR were 60 Vbeta and 13 Jbeta primers. The data were produced by immunoSEQ multiplex PCR, yet TCRdb's version contains in-frame clones alone and is incomplete. The sample has about 150,000 clones, over 60% seen once; the top ten hold over 5%. The source of the sample is a study of cytomegalovirus exposure and HLA in healthy donors. The length of the CDR3 is 16 residues. V was clipped by 4 bases and J by 2 bases, with 17 bases between them. The V gene's germline CDR1 is LNHDA and CDR2 SQIVND (reference sequence). The rearrangement uses TRBV19 and TRBJ2-5; D call uncertain. The TCR sequence derives from a woman aged 60 to 75 in good health and CMV-seronegative. The sample consisted of PBMCs. The CDR3 sequence: CASSKSTNSPQETQYF. In DNA, the CDR3 is TGTGCCAGTAGTAAATCAACCAACTCCCCTCAAGAGACCCAGTACTTC.